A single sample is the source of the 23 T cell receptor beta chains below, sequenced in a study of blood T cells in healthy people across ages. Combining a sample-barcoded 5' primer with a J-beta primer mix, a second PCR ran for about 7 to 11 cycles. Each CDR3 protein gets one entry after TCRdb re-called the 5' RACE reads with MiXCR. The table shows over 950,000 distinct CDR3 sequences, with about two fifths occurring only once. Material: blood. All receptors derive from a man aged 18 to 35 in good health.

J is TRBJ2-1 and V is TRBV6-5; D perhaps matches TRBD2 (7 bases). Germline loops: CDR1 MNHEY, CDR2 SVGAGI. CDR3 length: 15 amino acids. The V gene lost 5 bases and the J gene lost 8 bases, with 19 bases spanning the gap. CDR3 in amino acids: CASSPNRLGGDEQFF. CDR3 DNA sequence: TGTGCCAGCAGTCCAAACCGCCTAGGGGGGGATGAGCAGTTCTTC.

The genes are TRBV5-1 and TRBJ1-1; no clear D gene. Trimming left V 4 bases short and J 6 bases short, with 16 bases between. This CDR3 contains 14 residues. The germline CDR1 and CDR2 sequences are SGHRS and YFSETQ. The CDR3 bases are TGCGCCAGCAGCCCGACCAAGGGTGGGCCTGAAGCTTTCTTT. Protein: CASSPTKGGPEAFF.

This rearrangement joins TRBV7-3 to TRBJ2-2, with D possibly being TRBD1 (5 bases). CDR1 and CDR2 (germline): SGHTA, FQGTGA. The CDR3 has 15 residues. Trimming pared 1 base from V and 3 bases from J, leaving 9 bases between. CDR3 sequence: CASSLRARDTGELFF. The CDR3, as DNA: TGTGCCAGCAGCTTAAGAGCCAGGGACACCGGGGAGCTGTTTTTT.

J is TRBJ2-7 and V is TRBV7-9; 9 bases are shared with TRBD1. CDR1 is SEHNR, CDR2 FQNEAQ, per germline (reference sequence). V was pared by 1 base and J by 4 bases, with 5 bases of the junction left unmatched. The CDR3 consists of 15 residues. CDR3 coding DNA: TGTGCCAGCAGCTTAGGGACAGGGGAGTTTTACGAGCAGTACTTC. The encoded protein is CASSLGTGEFYEQYF.

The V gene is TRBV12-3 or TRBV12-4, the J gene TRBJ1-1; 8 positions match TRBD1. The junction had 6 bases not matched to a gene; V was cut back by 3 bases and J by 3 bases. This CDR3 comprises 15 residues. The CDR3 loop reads CASSLEGTGYTEAFF. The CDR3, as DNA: TGTGCCAGCAGTTTGGAGGGGACAGGATACACTGAAGCTTTCTTT.

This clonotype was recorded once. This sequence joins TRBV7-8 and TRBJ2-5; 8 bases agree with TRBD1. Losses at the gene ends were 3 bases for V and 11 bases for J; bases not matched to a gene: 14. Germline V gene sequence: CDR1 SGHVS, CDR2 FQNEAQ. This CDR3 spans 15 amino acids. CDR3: CASSFRGRRVNEQYF. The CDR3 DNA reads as TGTGCCAGCAGCTTCAGGGGGCGCCGGGTCAATGAGCAGTACTTC.

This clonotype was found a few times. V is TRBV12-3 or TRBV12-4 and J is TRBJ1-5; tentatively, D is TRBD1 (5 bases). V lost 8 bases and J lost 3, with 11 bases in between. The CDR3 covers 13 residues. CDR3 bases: TGTGCCAGCGGCCGGGACCACAATCAGCCCCAGCATTTT. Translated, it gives CASGRDHNQPQHF.

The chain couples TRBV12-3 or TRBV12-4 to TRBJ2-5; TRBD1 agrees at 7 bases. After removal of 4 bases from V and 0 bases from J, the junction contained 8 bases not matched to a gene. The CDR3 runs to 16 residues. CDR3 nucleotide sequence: TGTGCCAGCAGTTCCACCGGGACAGCAAACCAAGAGACCCAGTACTTC. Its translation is CASSSTGTANQETQYF.

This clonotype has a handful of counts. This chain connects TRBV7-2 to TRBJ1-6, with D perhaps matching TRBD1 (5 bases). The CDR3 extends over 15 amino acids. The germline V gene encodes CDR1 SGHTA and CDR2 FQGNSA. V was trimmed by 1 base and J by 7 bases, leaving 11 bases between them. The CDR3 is CASSLGGSRNSPLHF. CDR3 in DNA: TGTGCCAGCAGCTTAGGGGGCAGCCGAAATTCACCCCTCCACTTT.

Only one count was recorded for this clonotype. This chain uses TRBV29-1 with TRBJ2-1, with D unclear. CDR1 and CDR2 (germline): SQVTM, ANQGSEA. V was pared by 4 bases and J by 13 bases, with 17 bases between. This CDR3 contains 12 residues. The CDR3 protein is CSVGQYQETQFF. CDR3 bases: TGCAGCGTTGGCCAGTACCAAGAGACCCAGTTCTTC.

The CDR3 DNA reads as TGTGCCAGCGGGAAAAGTGGCTACACCTTC. This encodes CASGKSGYTF. The gene calls are TRBV12-3 or TRBV12-4 and TRBJ1-2; D gene unclear. The CDR3 length is 10 residues. Between the trimmed V and J ends, which lost 8 bases and 7 bases, there was a span of 8 bases.

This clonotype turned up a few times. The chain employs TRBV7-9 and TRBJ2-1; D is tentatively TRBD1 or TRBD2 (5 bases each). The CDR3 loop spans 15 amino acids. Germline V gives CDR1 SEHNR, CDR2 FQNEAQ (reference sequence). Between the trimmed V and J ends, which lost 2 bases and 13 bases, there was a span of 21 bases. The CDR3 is CASSLSLSPGTKQFF. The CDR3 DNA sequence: TGTGCCAGCAGCTTATCCCTCTCTCCGGGGACGAAACAGTTCTTC.

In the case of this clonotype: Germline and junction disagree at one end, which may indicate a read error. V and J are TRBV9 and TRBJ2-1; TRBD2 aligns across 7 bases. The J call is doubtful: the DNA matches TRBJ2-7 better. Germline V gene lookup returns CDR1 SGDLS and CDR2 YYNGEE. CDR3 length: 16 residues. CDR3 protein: CASNVVGGSSYNEQYF. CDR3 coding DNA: TGTGCCAGCAACGTAGTTGGCGGGAGCTCCTACAATGAGCAGTACTTC.

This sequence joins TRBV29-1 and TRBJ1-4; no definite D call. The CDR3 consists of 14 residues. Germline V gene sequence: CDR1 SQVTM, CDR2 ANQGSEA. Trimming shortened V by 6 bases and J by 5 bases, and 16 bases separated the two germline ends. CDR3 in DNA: TGCAGCGTGCTCCTGACGGCCTCAAATGAAAAACTGTTTTTT. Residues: CSVLLTASNEKLFF.

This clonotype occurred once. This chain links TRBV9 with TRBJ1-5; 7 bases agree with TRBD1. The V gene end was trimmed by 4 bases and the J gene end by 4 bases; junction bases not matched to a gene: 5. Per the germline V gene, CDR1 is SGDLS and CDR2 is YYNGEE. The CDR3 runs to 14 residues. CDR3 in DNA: TGTGCCAGCAGCTCGGGACAGCAAAATCAGCCCCAGCATTTT. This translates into CASSSGQQNQPQHF.

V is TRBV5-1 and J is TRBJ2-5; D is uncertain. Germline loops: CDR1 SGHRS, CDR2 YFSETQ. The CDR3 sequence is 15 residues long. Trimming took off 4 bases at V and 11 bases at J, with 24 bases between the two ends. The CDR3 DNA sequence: TGCGCCAGCAGCAACGCCACTGGACCGTTTCAGGAGCAGTACTTC. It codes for CASSNATGPFQEQYF.

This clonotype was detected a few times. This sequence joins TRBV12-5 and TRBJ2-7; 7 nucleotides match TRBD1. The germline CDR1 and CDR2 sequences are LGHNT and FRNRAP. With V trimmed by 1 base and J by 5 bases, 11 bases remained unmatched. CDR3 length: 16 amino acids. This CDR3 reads CASGLELGQEGHEQYF. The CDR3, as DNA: TGTGCTAGTGGTTTGGAATTAGGACAGGAAGGGCACGAGCAGTACTTC. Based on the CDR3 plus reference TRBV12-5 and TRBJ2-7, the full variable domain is DARVTQTPRHKVTEMGQEVTMRCQPILGHNTVFWYRQTMMQGLELLAYFRNRAPLDDSGMPKDRFSAEMPDATLATLKIQPSEPRDSAVYFCASGLELGQEGHEQYFGPGTRLTVT.

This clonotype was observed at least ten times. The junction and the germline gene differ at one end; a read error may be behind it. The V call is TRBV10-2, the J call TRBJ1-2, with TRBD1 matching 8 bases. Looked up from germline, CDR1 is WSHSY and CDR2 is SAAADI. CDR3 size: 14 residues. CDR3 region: CASSPGQGAGGYTF. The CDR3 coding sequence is TGTGCCAGCTCACCAGGCCAGGGGGCAGGTGGCTACACCTTC.

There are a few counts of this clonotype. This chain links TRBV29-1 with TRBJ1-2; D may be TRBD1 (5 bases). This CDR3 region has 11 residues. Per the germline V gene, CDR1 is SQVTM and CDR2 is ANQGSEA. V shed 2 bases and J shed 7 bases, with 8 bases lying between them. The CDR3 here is CSVEPGGGYTF. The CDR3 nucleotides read TGCAGCGTTGAACCCGGGGGTGGCTACACCTTC.

The chain's CDR3 is CASRGTGAAEAFF. As DNA, the CDR3 is TGTGCCAGCCGAGGAACTGGGGCGGCTGAAGCTTTCTTT. The chain employs TRBV2 and TRBJ1-1, with a possible D match to TRBD1 (5 bases). V was clipped by 8 bases and J by 6 bases, with 16 bases between them. This CDR3 comprises 13 residues. Per the germline V gene, CDR1 is SNHLY and CDR2 is FYNNEI.

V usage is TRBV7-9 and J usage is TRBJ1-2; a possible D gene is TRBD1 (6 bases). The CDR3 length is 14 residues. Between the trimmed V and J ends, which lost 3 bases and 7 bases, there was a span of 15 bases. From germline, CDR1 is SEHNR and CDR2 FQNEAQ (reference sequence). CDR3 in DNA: TGTGCCAGCAGCTTTTCCGCAGGGGAGAGTGGCTACACCTTC. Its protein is CASSFSAGESGYTF.

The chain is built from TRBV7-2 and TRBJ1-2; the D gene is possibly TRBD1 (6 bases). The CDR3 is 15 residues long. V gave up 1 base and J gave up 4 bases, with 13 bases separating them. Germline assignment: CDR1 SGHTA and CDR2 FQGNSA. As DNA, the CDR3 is TGTGCCAGCAGCTTAGGCACAGGGATTACCTATGGCTACACCTTC. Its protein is CASSLGTGITYGYTF.

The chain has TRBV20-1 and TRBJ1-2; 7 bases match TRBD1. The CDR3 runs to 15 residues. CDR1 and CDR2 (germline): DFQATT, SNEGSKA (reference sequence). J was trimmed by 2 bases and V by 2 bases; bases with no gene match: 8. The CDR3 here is CSARSPGQQNYGYTF. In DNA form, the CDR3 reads TGCAGTGCTAGATCCCCGGGACAGCAAAACTATGGCTACACCTTC.